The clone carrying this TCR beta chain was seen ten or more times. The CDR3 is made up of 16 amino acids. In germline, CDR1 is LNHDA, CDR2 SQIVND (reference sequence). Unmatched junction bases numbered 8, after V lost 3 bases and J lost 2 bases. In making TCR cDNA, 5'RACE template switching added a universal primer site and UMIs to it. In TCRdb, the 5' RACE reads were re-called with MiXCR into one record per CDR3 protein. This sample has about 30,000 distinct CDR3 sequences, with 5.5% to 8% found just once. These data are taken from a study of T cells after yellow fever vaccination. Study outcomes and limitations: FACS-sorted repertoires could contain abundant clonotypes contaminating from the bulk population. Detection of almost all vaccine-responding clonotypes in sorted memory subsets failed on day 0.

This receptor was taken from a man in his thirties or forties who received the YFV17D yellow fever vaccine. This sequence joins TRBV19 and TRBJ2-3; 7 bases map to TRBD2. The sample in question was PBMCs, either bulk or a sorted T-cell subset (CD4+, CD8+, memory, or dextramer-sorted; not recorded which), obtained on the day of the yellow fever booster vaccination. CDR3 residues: CASSIVAGAPTDTQYF. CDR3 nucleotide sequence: TGTGCCAGTAGTATCGTGGCGGGAGCCCCCACAGATACGCAGTATTTT.